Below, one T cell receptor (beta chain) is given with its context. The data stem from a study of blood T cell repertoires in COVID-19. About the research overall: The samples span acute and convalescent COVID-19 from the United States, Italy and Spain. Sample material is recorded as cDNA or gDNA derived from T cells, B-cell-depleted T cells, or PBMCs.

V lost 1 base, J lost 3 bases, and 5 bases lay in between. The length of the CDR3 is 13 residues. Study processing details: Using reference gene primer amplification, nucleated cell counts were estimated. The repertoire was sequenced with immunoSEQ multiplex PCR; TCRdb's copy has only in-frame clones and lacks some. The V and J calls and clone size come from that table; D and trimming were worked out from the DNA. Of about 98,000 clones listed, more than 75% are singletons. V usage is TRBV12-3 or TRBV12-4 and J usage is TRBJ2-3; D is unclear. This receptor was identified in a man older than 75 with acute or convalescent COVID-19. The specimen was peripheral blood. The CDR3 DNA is TGTGCCAGCAGTTTAGGGCTGACAGATACGCAGTATTTT. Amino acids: CASSLGLTDTQYF.